This T cell receptor (beta chain) was obtained from a study of identical twins. Study results and caveats: Invariant cells of the MAIT and iNKT types might have partly distorted the zero-insertion analyses. Insertions were fewer in abundant cord blood beta clonotypes, whereas memory repertoires showed none of this pattern.

Notes on this clonotype: Its antigen is not known.

This CDR3 comprises 11 residues. The ends were cut back, 4 bases at V and 8 bases at J, with 8 bases in the middle. In germline, CDR1 is SEHNR, CDR2 FQNEAQ (reference sequence). TCRdb reprocessed the 5' RACE reads via MiXCR and lists one record per CDR3 protein. Of 650,000 to 800,000 distinct CDR3 sequences detected, 8.5% to 9% appear once; the ten largest clones hold 0.98%. These sequences were also reported in another study, on yellow fever vaccine responses in identical twins. Per that paper: Twins showed a vaccine T cell response that reportedly seemed partly convergent, partly personalized.

Sequenced input: PBMCs. This chain uses TRBV7-9 with TRBJ1-1, with D possibly TRBD1 on 5 matching bases. The TCR was taken from a woman under 30 in good health. The CDR3 DNA sequence: TGTGCCAGCAGCTGGACATCCGAAGCTTTCTTT. Its translation is CASSWTSEAFF.